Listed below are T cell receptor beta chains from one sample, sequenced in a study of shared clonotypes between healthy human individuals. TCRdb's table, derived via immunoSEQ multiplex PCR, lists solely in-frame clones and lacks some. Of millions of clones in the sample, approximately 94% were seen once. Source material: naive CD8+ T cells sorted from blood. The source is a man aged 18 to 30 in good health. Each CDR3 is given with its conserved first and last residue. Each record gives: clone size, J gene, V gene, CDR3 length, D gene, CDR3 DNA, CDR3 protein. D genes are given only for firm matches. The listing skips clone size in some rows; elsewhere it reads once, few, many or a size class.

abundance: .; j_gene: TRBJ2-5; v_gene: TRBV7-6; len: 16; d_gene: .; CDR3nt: TGTGCCAGCAGCTTAGGGTACGCACCCCTCCAAGAGACCCAGTACTTC; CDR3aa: CASSLGYAPLQETQYF
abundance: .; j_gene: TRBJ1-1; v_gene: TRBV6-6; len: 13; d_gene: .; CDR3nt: TGTGCCAGCAGTTACGAAAAGAACACTGAAGCTTTCTTT; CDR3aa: CASSYEKNTEAFF
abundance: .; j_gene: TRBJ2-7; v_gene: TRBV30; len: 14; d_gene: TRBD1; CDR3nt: TGTGCCTGGAGTCTAGGACAGGGGGGGCACGAGCAGTACTTC; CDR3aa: CAWSLGQGGHEQYF
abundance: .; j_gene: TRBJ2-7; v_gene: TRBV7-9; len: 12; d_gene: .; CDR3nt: TGTGCCAGCAGCTTAGTCGAGGGCGAGCAGTACTTC; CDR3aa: CASSLVEGEQYF
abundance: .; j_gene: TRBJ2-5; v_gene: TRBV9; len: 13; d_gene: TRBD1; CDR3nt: TGTGCCAGCAGCGTAGTTTCAGGGGGCGCCCAGTACTTC; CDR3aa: CASSVVSGGAQYF
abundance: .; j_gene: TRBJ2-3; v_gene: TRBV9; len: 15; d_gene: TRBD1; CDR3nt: TGTGCCAGCAGTAGGACAGGGGGCTACGGCGGGAGTGAGTATTTT; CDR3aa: CASSRTGGYGGSEYF
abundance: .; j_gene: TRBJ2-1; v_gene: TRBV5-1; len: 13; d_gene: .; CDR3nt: TGCGCCAGCAGCTTGGTGGCTAGCAGTGAGCAGTTCTTC; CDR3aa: CASSLVASSEQFF
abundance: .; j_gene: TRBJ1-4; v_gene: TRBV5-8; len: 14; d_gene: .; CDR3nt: TGTGCCAGCAGCTTGGAACAGCTTTTATCGAGCCTGTTTTTT; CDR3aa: CASSLEQLLSSLFF
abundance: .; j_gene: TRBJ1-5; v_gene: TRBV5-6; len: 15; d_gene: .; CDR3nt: TGTGCCAGCAGCTCCGGACTGCTTAGCAATCAGCCCCAGCATTTT; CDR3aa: CASSSGLLSNQPQHF
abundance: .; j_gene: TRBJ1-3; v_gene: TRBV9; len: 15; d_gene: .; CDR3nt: TGTGCCAGCAGCGTAGCTAGTTACTCTGGAAACACCATATATTTT; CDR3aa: CASSVASYSGNTIYF
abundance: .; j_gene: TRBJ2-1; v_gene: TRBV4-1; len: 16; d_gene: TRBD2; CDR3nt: TGCGCCAGCAGCCCGCGGACTAGCGGTACCTACAATGAGCAGTTCTTC; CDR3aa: CASSPRTSGTYNEQFF
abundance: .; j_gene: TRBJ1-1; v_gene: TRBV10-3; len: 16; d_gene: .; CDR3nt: TGTGCCATCAGTGAGTCGAAAGCGCTCTCGGGGGTCGAAGCTTTCTTT; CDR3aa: CAISESKALSGVEAFF
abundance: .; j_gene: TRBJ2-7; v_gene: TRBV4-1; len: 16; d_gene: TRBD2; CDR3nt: TGCGCCAGCAGCCAAGCAAGCGGGGTCAGCTCCTACGAGCAGTACTTC; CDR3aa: CASSQASGVSSYEQYF
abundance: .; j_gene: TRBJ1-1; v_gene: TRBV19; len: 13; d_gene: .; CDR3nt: TGTGCCAGTAGTAACGGGAACAACACTGAAGCTTTCTTT; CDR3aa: CASSNGNNTEAFF
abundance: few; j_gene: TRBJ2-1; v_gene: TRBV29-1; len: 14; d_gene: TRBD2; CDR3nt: TGCAGCTCCCCGACTAGCGGGAGAGGGGATGAGCAGTTCTTC; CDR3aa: CSSPTSGRGDEQFF
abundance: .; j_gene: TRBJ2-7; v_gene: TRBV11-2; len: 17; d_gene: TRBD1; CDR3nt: TGTGCCAGCAGCCCCCTTCTGGGGGGGACAGGGACCTACGAGCAGTACTTC; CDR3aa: CASSPLLGGTGTYEQYF
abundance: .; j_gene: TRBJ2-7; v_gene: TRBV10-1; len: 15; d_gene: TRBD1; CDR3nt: TGCGCCAGCAGTGGACCCGGGACAGCTTACTACGAGCAGTACTTC; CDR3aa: CASSGPGTAYYEQYF
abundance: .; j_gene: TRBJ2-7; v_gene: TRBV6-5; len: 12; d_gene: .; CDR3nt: TGTGCCAGCAGCCAGATACCCTACGAGCAGTACTTC; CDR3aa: CASSQIPYEQYF
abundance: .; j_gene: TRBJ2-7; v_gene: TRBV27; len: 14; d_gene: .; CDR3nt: TGTGCCGGCAGTCCGCCGGGACTCAAATACGAGCAGTACTTC; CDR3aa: CAGSPPGLKYEQYF
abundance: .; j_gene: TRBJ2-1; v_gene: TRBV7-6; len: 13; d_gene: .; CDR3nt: TGTGCCAGCAGCTTAGTACCCTACAATGAGCAGTTCTTC; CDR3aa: CASSLVPYNEQFF
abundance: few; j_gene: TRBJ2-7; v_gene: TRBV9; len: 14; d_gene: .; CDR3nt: TGTGCCAGCAGCCCTCGTGTACAGCCCTACGAGCAGTACTTC; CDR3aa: CASSPRVQPYEQYF
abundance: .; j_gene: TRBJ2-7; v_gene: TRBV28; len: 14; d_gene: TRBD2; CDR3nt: TGTGCCAGCAGTTGGACTAGCGGGGTCGGCGAGCAGTACTTC; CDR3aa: CASSWTSGVGEQYF
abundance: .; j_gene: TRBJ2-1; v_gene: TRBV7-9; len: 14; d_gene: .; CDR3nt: TGTGCCAGCAGCTCCGGGACCCTTGGCAATGAGCAGTTCTTC; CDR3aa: CASSSGTLGNEQFF
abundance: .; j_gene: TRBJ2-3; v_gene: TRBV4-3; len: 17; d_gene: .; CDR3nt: TGCGCCAGCAGCCAAGTATCCCCTCCGGGAGAGGCAGATACGCAGTATTTT; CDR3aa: CASSQVSPPGEADTQYF
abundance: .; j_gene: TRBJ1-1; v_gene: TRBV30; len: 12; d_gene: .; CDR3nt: TGTGCCTGGATCAAGTGGGGCACTGAAGCTTTCTTT; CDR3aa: CAWIKWGTEAFF
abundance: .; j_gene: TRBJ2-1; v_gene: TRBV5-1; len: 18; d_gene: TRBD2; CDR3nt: TGCGCCAGCAGCTTGGATTTTCCGGGACTAGCGGATCACAATGAGCAGTTCTTC; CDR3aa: CASSLDFPGLADHNEQFF
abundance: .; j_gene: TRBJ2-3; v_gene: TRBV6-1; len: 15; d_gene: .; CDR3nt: TGTGCCAGCAGTGAATACGGCCTTAGCACAGATACGCAGTATTTT; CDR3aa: CASSEYGLSTDTQYF
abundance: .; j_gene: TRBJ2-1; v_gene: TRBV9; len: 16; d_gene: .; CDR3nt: TGTGCCAGCAGCGTAGGAGTTACGAGCTCCTACAATGAGCAGTTCTTC; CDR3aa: CASSVGVTSSYNEQFF
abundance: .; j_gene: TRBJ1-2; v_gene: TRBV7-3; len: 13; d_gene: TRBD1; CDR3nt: TGTGCCAGCAGCTTCGGGACAGGGGCCGGCTACACCTTC; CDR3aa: CASSFGTGAGYTF
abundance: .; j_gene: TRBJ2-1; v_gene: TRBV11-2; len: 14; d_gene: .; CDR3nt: TGTGCCAGCAGCCAGGACCCGACAAGGAATGAGCAGTTCTTC; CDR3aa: CASSQDPTRNEQFF
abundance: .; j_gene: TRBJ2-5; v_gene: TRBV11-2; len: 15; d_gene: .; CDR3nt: TGTGCCAGCAGCTTAGGGCCTGAAATCGGAGAGACCCAGTACTTC; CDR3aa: CASSLGPEIGETQYF
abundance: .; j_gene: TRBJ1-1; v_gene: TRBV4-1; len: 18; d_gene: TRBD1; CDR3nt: TGCGCCAGCAGCCAAGAAGTTCCAGGACAGGTGCGCCTGGGAGCGGCTTTCTTT; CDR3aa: CASSQEVPGQVRLGAAFF
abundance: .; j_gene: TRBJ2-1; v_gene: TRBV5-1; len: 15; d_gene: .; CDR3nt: TGCGCCAGCAGCCCGGCGCGGGGCCAGGACAATGAGCAGTTCTTC; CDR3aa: CASSPARGQDNEQFF
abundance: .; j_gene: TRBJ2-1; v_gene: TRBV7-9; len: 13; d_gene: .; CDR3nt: TGTGCCAGCAGCTGGCCGATAAGAAATGAGCAGTTCTTC; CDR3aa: CASSWPIRNEQFF
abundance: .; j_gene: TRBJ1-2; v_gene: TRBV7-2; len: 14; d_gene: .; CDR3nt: TGTGCCAGCAGCTTAAAGGGGGGAGGCTATGGCTACACCTTC; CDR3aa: CASSLKGGGYGYTF
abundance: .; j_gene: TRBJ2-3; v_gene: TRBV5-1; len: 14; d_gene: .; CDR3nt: TGCGCCAGCAGCTGGCTTCCTAGCACAGATACGCAGTATTTT; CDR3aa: CASSWLPSTDTQYF
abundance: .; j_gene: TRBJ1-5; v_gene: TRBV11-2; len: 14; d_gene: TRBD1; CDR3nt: TGTGCCAGCAGCTTAGGACAGGGGGGTCAGCCCCAGCATTTT; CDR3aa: CASSLGQGGQPQHF